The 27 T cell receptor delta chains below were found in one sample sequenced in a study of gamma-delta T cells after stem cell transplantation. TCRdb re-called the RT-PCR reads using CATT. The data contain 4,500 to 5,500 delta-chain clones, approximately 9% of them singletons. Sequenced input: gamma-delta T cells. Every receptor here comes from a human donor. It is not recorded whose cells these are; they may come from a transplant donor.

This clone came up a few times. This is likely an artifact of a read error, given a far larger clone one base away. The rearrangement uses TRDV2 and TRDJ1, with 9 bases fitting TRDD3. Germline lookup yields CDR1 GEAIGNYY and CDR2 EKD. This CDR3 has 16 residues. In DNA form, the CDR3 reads TGTGCCCGTGACGACTTAACTGGGGGACACACCGATAAACTCATCTTT. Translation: CARDDLTGGHTDKLIF.

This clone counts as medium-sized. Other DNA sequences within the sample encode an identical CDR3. CDR3 in DNA: TGTGCCTGTGACACAGGGAACTGGGGGATAAACAAAGAACTCATCTTT. It codes for CACDTGNWGINKELIF. V and J are TRDV2 and TRDJ1, with 11 bases fitting TRDD3. V dropped 1 base and J dropped 9; count of bases not matched to a gene: 12. The CDR3 runs 16 residues. CDR1 is GEAIGNYY, CDR2 EKD, per germline.

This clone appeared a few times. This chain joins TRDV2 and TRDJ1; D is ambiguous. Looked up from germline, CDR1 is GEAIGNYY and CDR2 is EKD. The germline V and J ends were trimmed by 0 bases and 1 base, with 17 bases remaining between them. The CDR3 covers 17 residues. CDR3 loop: CACDTVEATVITDKLIF. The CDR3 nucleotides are TGTGCCTGTGACACCGTGGAGGCCACCGTAATCACCGATAAACTCATCTTT.

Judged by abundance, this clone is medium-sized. For the CDR3, the DNA is TGTGCCTGTGACACCGCTGGGGTTAGCTCCTGGGACACCCGACAGATGTTTTTC. Protein: CACDTAGVSSWDTRQMFF. This rearrangement joins TRDV2 to TRDJ3, with D possibly being TRDD3 (6 bases). Germline V CDR1 and CDR2: GEAIGNYY, EKD. Between the trimmed V and J ends, which lost 0 bases and 0 bases, there was a span of 11 bases. The CDR3 has 18 residues.

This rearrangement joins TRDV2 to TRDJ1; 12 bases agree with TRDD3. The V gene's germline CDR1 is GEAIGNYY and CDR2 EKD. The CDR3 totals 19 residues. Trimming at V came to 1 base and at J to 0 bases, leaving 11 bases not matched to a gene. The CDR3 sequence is CACDTINLGDTRDTDKLIF. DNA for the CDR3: TGTGCCTGTGACACTATTAATCTGGGGGATACGCGGGACACCGATAAACTCATCTTT.

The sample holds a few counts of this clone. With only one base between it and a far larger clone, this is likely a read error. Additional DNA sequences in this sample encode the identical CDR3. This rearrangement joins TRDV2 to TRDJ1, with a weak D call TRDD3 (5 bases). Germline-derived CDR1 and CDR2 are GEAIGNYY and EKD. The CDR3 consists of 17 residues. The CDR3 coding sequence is TGTGCTTGTGACACCCTCGGGCCTGGGCGAAACACCGATAAACTCATCTTT. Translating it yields CACDTLGPGRNTDKLIF.

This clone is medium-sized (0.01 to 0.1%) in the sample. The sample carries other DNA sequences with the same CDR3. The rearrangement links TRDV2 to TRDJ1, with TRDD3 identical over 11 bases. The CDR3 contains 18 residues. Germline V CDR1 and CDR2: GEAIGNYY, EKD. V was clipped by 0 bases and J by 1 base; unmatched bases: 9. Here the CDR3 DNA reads TGTGCCTGTGACACCGCTCCCCTGGGGGATACAACCACCGATAAACTCATCTTT. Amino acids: CACDTAPLGDTTTDKLIF.

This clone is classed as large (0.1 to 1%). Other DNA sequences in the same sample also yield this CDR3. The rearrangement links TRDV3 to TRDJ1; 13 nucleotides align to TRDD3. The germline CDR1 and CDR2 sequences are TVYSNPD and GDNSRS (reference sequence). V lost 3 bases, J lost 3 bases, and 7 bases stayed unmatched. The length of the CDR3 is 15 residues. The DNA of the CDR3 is TGTGCCTTGTCCGACTGGGGGATACGCGCCGATAAACTCATCTTT. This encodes CALSDWGIRADKLIF.

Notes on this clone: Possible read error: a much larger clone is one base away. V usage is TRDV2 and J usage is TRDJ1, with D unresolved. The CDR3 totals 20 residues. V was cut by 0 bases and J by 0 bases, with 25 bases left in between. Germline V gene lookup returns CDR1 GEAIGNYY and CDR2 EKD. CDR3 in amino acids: CACDTVMGSVQSRNTDKLIF. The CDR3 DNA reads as TGTGCCTGTGACACCGTAATGGGCTCGGTTCAATCCCGTAACACCGATAAACTCATCTTT.

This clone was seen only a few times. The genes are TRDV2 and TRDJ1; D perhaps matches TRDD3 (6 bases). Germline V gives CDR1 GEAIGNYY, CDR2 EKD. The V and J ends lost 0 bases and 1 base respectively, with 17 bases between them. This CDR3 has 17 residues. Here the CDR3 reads CACDTGFPAWGTDKLIF. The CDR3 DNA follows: TGTGCCTGTGACACCGGTTTCCCCGCCTGGGGCACCGATAAACTCATCTTT.

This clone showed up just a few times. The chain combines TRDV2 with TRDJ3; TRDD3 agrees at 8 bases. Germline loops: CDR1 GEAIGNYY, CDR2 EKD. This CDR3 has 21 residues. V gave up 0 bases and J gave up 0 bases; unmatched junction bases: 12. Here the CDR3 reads CACDTGPLLGANSWDTRQMFF. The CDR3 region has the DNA TGTGCCTGTGACACCGGGCCCCTACTGGGGGCTAACTCCTGGGACACCCGACAGATGTTTTTC.

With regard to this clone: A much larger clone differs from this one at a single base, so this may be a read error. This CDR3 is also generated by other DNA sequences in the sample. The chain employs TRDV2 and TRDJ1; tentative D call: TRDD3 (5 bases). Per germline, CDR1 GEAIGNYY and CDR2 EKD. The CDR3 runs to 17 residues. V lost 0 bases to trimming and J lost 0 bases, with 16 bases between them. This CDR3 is CACDTLGPGRNTDKLIF. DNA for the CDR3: TGTGCCTGTGACACCCTCGGCCCTGGGCGAAACACCGATAAACTCATCTTT.

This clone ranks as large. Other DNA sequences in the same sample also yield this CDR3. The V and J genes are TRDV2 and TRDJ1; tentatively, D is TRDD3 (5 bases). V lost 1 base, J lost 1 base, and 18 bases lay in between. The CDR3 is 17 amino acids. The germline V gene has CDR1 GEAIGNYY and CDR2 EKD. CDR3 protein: CACDTLMTTGRTDKLIF. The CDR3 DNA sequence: TGTGCCTGTGACACTCTCATGACGACTGGCCGCACCGATAAACTCATCTTT.

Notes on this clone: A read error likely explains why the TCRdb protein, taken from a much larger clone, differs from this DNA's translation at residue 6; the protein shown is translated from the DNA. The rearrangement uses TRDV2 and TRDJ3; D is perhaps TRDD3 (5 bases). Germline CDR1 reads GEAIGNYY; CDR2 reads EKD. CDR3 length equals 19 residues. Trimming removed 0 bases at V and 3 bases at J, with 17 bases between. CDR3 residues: CACDTIGDTEDWDTRQMFF. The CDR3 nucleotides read TGTGCCTGTGACACCATAGGCGATACAGAAGACTGGGACACCCGACAGATGTTTTTC.

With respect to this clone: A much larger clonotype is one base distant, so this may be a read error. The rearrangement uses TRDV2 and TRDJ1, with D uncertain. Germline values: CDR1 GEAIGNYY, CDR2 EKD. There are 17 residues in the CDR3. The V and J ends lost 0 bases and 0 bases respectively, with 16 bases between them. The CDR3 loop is CACDTVSSKVNTDKLIF. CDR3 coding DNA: TGTGCCTGTGACACCGTCTCCTCCAAGGTGAACACCGATAAACTCATCTTT.

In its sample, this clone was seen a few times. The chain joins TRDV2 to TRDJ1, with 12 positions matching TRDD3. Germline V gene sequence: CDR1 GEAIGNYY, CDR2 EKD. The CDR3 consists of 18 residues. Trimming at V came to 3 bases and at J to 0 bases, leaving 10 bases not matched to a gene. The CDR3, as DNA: TGTGCCTGTGACCCCGTACTGGGGGATACCCCGTACACCGATAAACTCATCTTT. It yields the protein CACDPVLGDTPYTDKLIF.

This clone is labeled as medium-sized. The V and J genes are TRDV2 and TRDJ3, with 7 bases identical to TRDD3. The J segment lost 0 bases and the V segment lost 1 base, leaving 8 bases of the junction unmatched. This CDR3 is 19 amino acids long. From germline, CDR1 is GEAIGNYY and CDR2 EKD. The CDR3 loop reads CACDTAGGSSSWDTRQMFF. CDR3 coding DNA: TGTGCCTGTGACACGGCTGGGGGCTCGAGCTCCTGGGACACCCGACAGATGTTTTTC.

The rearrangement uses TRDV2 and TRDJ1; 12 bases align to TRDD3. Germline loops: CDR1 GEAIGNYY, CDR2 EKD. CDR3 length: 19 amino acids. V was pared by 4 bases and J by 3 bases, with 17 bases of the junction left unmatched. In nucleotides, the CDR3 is TGTGCCTGTGAAAATCTACTACTGGGGGATACTGGGCTTGCCGATAAACTCATCTTT. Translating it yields CACENLLLGDTGLADKLIF.

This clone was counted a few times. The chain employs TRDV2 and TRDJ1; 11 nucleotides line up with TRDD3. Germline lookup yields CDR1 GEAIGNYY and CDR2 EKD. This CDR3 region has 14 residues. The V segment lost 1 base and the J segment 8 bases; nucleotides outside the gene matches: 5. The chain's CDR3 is CACDTLLGDNKLIF. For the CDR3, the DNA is TGTGCCTGTGACACGCTACTGGGGGATAACAAACTCATCTTT.

The CDR3: CACDTVWGIPGSWDTRQMFF. The CDR3 region has the DNA TGTGCCTGTGACACCGTCTGGGGGATCCCTGGCTCCTGGGACACCCGACAGATGTTTTTC. The chain recombines TRDV2 with TRDJ3; TRDD3 agrees at 9 bases. CDR3 size: 20 residues. Trimming took 0 bases from V and 0 from J; bases not matched to a gene: 8. Germline values: CDR1 GEAIGNYY, CDR2 EKD.

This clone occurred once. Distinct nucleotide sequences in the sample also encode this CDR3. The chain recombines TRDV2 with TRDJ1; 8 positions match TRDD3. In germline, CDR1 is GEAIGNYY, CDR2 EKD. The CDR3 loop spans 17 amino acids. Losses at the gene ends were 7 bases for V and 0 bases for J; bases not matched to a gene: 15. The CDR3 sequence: CACDYLTGGQYTDKLIF. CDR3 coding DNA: TGTGCCTGCGACTACCTTACTGGGGGCCAGTACACCGATAAACTCATCTTT.

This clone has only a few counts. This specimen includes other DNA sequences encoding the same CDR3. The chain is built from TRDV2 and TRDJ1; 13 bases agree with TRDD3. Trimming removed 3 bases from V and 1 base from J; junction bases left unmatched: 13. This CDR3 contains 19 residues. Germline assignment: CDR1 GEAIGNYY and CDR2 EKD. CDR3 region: CACDAVTGGYAIRTDKLIF. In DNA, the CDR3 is TGTGCCTGTGACGCCGTTACTGGGGGATACGCGATACGCACCGATAAACTCATCTTT.

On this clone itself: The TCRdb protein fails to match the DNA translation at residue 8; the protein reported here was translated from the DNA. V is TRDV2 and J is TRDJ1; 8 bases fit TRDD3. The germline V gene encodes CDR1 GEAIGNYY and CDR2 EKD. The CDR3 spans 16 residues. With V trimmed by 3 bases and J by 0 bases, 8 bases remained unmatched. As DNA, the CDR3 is TGTGCCTGTGACCCACTGGGGGCTACGAACACCGATAAACTCATCTTT. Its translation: CACDPLGATNTDKLIF.

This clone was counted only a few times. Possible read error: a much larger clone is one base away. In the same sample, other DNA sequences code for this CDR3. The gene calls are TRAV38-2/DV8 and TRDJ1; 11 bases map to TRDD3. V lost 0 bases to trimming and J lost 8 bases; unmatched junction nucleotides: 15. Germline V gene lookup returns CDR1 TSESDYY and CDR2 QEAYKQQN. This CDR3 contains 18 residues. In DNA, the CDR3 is TGTGCTTATAGGAGCGCGCCTAGTGGGGGATACGCAGGAGACAAACTCATCTTT. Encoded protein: CAYRSAPSGGYAGDKLIF.

CDR3 region: CACDNWGIDTDKLIF. The CDR3 bases are TGTGCCTGTGACAACTGGGGGATCGACACCGATAAACTCATCTTT. The chain links TRDV2 to TRDJ1, with TRDD3 matching 10 bases. V was clipped by 2 bases and J by 0 bases; unmatched bases: 2. Germline values: CDR1 GEAIGNYY, CDR2 EKD. This CDR3 is 15 amino acids long.

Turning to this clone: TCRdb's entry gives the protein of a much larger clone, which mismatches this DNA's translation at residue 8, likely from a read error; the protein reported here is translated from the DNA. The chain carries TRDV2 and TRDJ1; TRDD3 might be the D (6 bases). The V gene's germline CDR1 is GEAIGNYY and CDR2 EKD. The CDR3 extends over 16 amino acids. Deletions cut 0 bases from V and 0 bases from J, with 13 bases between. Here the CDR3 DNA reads TGTGCCTGTGACACCGTGGGGGCTACCAACACCGATAAACTCATCTTT. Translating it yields CACDTVGATNTDKLIF.

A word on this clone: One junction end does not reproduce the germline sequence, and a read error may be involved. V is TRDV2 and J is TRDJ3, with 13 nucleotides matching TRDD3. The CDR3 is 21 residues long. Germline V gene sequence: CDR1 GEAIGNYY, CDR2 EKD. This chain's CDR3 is CACDVLGDTQGSSWDTRQMFF. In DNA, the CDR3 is TGTGCCTGTGACGTACTGGGGGATACGCAGGGAAGCTCCTGGGACACCCGACAAATGTTTTTC.